The table lists the clone carrying this T cell receptor (beta chain) with a few counts. The antigen remains undetermined. The sample is drawn from a study of CD4+ T cells in melanoma. This table comes from immunoSEQ multiplex PCR, and its TCRdb copy is limited to in-frame clones, with some not included. The sample includes 55,000 or so clones, approximately 74% seen only once; the top ten take roughly 4.5%. Germline CDR1 and CDR2: KGHSH and LQKENI. This CDR3 is built from 15 residues. V shed 1 base and J shed 6 bases, with 15 bases lying between them. Points from the study as a whole: CD8+ T cell, macrophage and B cell function reportedly correlated with neoantigen-specific CD4+ T cells. Reportedly, melanoma neoantigen-specific CD4+ T cells showed varied differentiation states.

V gene TRBV18 combines with J gene TRBJ1-1; the D gene is possibly TRBD1 (6 bases). This TCR was recovered from a human donor with melanoma. The sample comprised tumor tissue. The CDR3: CASSPLQGAGSEAFF. The CDR3 DNA sequence: TGTGCCAGCTCACCACTACAGGGCGCTGGCTCTGAAGCTTTCTTT.